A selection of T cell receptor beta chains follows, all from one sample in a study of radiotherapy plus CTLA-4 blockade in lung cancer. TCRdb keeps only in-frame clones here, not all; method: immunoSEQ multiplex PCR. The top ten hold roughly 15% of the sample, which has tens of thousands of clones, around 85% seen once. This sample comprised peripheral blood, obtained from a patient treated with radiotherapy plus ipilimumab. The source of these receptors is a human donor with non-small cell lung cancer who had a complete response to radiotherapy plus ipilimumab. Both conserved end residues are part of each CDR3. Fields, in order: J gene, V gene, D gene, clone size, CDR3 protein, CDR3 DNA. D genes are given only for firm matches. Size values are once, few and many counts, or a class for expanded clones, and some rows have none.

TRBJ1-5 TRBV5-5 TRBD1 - CASSLGTGNFQPQHF TGTGCCAGCAGCCTCGGGACAGGGAATTTTCAGCCCCAGCATTTT
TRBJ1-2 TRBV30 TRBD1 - CAWSAGGLDGYTF TGTGCCTGGAGTGCAGGGGGCTTGGATGGCTACACCTTC
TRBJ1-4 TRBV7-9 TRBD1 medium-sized CASSTFQGAEVEKLFF TGTGCCAGCAGCACCTTCCAGGGGGCCGAGGTAGAAAAACTGTTTTTT
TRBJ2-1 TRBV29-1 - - CSAGSSYNEQFF TGCAGCGCCGGGAGCTCCTACAATGAGCAGTTCTTC
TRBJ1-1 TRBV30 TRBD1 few CAWSVTGGGTEAFF TGTGCCTGGAGTGTAACAGGGGGGGGCACTGAAGCTTTCTTT
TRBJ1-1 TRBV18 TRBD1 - CASSIYRDRSEAFF TGTGCCAGCTCAATATACCGGGACAGAAGTGAAGCTTTCTTT
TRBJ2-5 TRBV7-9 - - CASSSGEATQYF TGTGCCAGCAGCTCAGGCGAAGCGACCCAGTACTTC
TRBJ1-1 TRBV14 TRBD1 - CASRPPGQGSTEAFF TGTGCCAGCAGACCTCCGGGACAGGGATCCACTGAAGCTTTCTTT
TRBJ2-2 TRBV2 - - CASSHEMAFAGFDTGELFF TGTGCCAGCAGTCACGAGATGGCCTTTGCGGGGTTTGACACCGGGGAGCTGTTTTTT
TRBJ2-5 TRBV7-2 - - CASSPFQETQYF TGTGCCAGCAGCCCTTTCCAAGAGACCCAGTACTTC
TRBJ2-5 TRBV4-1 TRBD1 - CASSPPQGMETQYF TGCGCCAGCAGCCCCCCACAGGGGATGGAGACCCAGTACTTC
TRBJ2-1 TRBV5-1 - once CASSLNSREQFF TGCGCCAGCAGCTTGAACTCCAGGGAGCAGTTCTTC
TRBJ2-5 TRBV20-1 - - CSARTSVTQYF TGCAGTGCTAGGACATCGGTTACCCAGTACTTC
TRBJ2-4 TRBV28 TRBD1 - CASSSGDRYIQYF TGTGCCAGCAGCTCCGGGGACAGATACATTCAGTACTTC
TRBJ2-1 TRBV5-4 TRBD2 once CASGGTSSYNEQFF TGTGCCAGCGGTGGGACTAGCTCCTACAATGAGCAGTTCTTC
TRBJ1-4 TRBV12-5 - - CASRGQTNEKLFF TGTGCTAGCAGGGGACAAACTAATGAAAAACTGTTTTTT
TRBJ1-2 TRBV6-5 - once CASSSSPQGFGYTF TGTGCCAGCAGTTCCTCTCCACAGGGTTTTGGCTACACCTTC
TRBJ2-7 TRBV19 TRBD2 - CASSPSWLAGAQAFRYF TGTGCCAGTAGTCCTTCGTGGCTAGCGGGGGCCCAGGCATTCCGGTACTTC
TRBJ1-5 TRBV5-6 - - CASSLIGTNQPQHF TGTGCCAGCAGCTTGATTGGGACTAATCAGCCCCAGCATTTT
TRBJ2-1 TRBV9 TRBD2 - CASSAAPGASGYNEQFF TGTGCCAGCAGCGCCGCTCCCGGGGCTAGCGGATACAATGAGCAGTTCTTC
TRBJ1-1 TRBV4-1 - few CASSPPRGTEAFF TGCGCCAGCAGCCCACCTAGGGGCACTGAAGCTTTCTTT
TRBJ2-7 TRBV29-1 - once CSFQGQSYEQYF TGCAGCTTCCAGGGCCAGTCCTACGAGCAGTACTTC
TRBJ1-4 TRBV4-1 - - CASSQETQGNEKLFF TGCGCCAGCAGCCAAGAGACACAGGGAAATGAAAAACTGTTTTTT
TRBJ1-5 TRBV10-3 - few CAISDRDYSNQPQHF TGTGCCATCAGTGATCGAGACTATAGCAATCAGCCCCAGCATTTT
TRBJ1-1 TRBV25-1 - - CASSEFGRLSEAFF TGTGCCAGCAGTGAATTTGGCAGGCTCTCTGAAGCTTTCTTT
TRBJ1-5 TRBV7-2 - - CASSEGLTFNQPQHF TGTGCCAGCAGCGAGGGACTGACTTTCAATCAGCCCCAGCATTTT
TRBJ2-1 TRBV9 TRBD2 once CASSVSGSSYNEQFF TGTGCCAGCAGCGTGAGCGGGAGCTCCTACAATGAGCAGTTCTTC
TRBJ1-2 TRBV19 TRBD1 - CASSPGAGGYYGYTF TGTGCCAGTAGTCCAGGGGCAGGGGGGTACTATGGCTACACCTTC